This is a list of T cell receptor beta chains from one sample in a study of T cell changes during pregnancy in multiple sclerosis. TCRdb keeps only in-frame clones here, not all; method: immunoSEQ multiplex PCR. The sample yields about 32,000 clones, roughly 89% seen once. The sequenced sample was CD8+ T cells from peripheral blood mononuclear cells, obtained in the second trimester of pregnancy. The receptors stem from a female donor with multiple sclerosis, enrolled in a pregnancy study. Each CDR3 is given with its conserved first and last residue. The D gene is left open where the match is weak. Some rows have no size entry. The others give once, few or many, or a class for an expanded clone.

>TRBV15|NA|15|few|TRBJ1-6
TGTGCCACCTCCCCTGGTCCAGGATGGGATTCACCCCTCCACTTT
CATSPGPGWDSPLHF
>TRBV27|NA|12|NA|TRBJ1-5
TGTGCCAGCAGTTCCCGTAATCAGCCCCAGCATTTT
CASSSRNQPQHF
>TRBV4-2|TRBD2|16|once|TRBJ2-3
TGTGCCAGCAGTACTTCCGGGACTAGTAGCACAGATACGCAGTATTTT
CASSTSGTSSTDTQYF
>TRBV7-6|TRBD2|16|NA|TRBJ2-7
TGTGCCAGCAGCCCGAGTCGGCGGGGGGGGACCTACGAGCAGTACTTC
CASSPSRRGGTYEQYF
>TRBV7-9|NA|14|NA|TRBJ2-3
TGTGCCAGCAGTTCAGGGTGGATCAGGGATACGCAGTATTTT
CASSSGWIRDTQYF
>TRBV15|TRBD1|17|NA|TRBJ2-7
TGTGCCACCAGCACTCCGTTCGGGACAGCACTCTCCTACGAGCAGTACTTC
CATSTPFGTALSYEQYF
>TRBV19|NA|13|NA|TRBJ1-2
TGTGCCAGTAGTTTGGGGCGCCTCTATGGCTACACCTTC
CASSLGRLYGYTF
>TRBV6-6|TRBD1|15|medium-sized|TRBJ2-5
TGTGCCAGCAGGGACTGGGACAGGACTGAAGAGACCCAGTACTTC
CASRDWDRTEETQYF
>TRBV4-1|TRBD2|16|NA|TRBJ2-3
TGCGCCAGCACTCCCACTAGCGGGAGGCGTCAGGATACGCAGTATTTT
CASTPTSGRRQDTQYF
>TRBV5-4|TRBD1|15|once|TRBJ1-3
TGTGCCAGCAGTTCCCCAGACAGGGCCGGAAACACCATATATTTT
CASSSPDRAGNTIYF
>TRBV27|TRBD1|17|NA|TRBJ1-2
TGTGCCAGCAGTTTATCGTGGGGGGACAGGGAAGAGGATGGCTACACCTTC
CASSLSWGDREEDGYTF
>TRBV18|NA|14|NA|TRBJ2-1
TGTGCCAGCTCACCCCCGTTCGACAGCTATGAGCAGTTCTTC
CASSPPFDSYEQFF
>TRBV29-1|NA|15|NA|TRBJ2-1
TGCAGCGCCACGACCGCGGCCCCCTCCTACAATGAGCAGTTCTTC
CSATTAAPSYNEQFF
>TRBV2|NA|13|NA|TRBJ1-2
TGTGCCAGCAAGGGAGGTTATTACTATGGCTACACCTTC
CASKGGYYYGYTF
>TRBV30|NA|13|NA|TRBJ1-5
TGTGCCTGGAGTGGGCCGAGCAATCAGCCCCAGCATTTT
CAWSGPSNQPQHF
>TRBV5-1|NA|15|NA|TRBJ2-2
TGCGCCAGCAGTAGGAGTAGGGGGAACACCGGGGAGCTGTTTTTT
CASSRSRGNTGELFF
>TRBV11-2|TRBD1|14|once|TRBJ2-7
TGTGCCAGCAGCTCCCACGGGACAGGCTACGAGCAGTACTTC
CASSSHGTGYEQYF
>TRBV5-4|TRBD2|15|NA|TRBJ2-5
TGTGCCAGCAGCATCGGCGGGGGGCCGGGTGGGACCCAGTACTTC
CASSIGGGPGGTQYF
>TRBV4-1|TRBD1|19|NA|TRBJ1-4
TGCGCCAGCAGCCAAGGGGGGACAGGGGTCGGCTGGGAAGATGAAAAACTGTTTTTT
CASSQGGTGVGWEDEKLFF
>TRBV4-1|NA|11|NA|TRBJ1-2
TGCGCCAGCAGAGCCCGAGGAGGCTACACCTTC
CASRARGGYTF
>TRBV7-9|TRBD2|16|NA|TRBJ2-2
TGTGCCAGCAGCTTACTTAGCGGGGAAACCACCGGGGAGCTGTTTTTT
CASSLLSGETTGELFF
>TRBV19|NA|14|NA|TRBJ2-1
TGTGCCAGTAGTATCTGGGCGGGCAACAATGAGCAGTTCTTC
CASSIWAGNNEQFF
>TRBV27|NA|13|NA|TRBJ1-6
TGTGCCAGCAGTTTAGCGGGCAGAACGCCCCTCCACTTT
CASSLAGRTPLHF
>TRBV9|NA|18|NA|TRBJ2-1
TGTGCCAGCAGCCCCCGTCGGAGGGCGGGGAGCTCCTACAATGAGCAGTTCTTC
CASSPRRRAGSSYNEQFF
>TRBV6-5|NA|14|NA|TRBJ2-1
TGTGCCAGCAGACCGGGACTCCTCTACAATGAGCAGTTCTTC
CASRPGLLYNEQFF